Each of the 7 T cell receptor beta chains below was sequenced from the same sample in a study of read filtering for tumor transcriptome and immune sequencing. This library used 300 to 450 ng RNA and molecular barcoded adaptors spanning alpha/delta and beta/gamma chains. TCRdb re-called the reads through MiXCR, storing one row per CDR3 protein. This sample has tens of thousands of distinct CDR3 sequences; roughly a fifth occur once, and the top ten carry about 14%. Sequenced input: a population of CD138-negative cells sorted from bone marrow. The receptors here all came from a donor at least 40 years old with multiple myeloma.

The gene calls are TRBV3-1 and TRBJ2-1; 9 bases match TRBD2. The CDR3 is 15 amino acids. In germline, CDR1 is LGHDT, CDR2 YNNKEL (reference sequence). The J segment lost 7 bases and the V segment lost 4 bases, leaving 8 bases of the junction unmatched. CDR3 residues: CASSREGLAGNEQFF. The CDR3 region has the DNA TGTGCCAGCAGCCGAGAGGGACTAGCAGGAAATGAGCAGTTCTTC.

This clonotype was seen repeatedly, ten times or more. The chain joins TRBV24-1 to TRBJ1-5; no firm D call. CDR3 length equals 14 residues. V shed 4 bases and J shed 6 bases, with 12 bases lying between them. CDR1 and CDR2 from the germline V gene are KGHDR and SFDVKD. CDR3 in DNA: TGTGCCACCAGTGAACCGGGCGGGTTTCAGCCCCAGCATTTT. Translation gives CATSEPGGFQPQHF.

This clonotype was observed many times. The chain links TRBV25-1 to TRBJ2-7, with D unclear. The CDR3 consists of 13 residues. V dropped 3 bases and J dropped 2 bases, with 8 bases sitting between them. Germline V gene data show CDR1 as MGHDK and CDR2 as SYGVNS. The CDR3: CASSDWMTYEQYF. The CDR3 region has the DNA TGTGCCAGCAGTGATTGGATGACCTACGAGCAGTACTTC.

This clonotype was recorded at least ten times. The chain carries TRBV20-1 and TRBJ1-2; D uncertain. The germline gives CDR1 DFQATT, CDR2 SNEGSKA (reference sequence). V was pared by 1 base and J by 0 bases, with 9 bases between. CDR3 length: 14 amino acids. CDR3 amino acids: CSARGSRTNYGYTF. Written as DNA, the CDR3 is TGCAGTGCTAGAGGGTCCCGAACTAACTATGGCTACACCTTC.

This chain uses TRBV20-1 with TRBJ2-3; maybe TRBD1 (5 bases). CDR1 DFQATT and CDR2 SNEGSKA come from the germline V gene (reference sequence). The V gene lost 3 bases and the J gene lost 7 bases, with 17 bases spanning the gap. The CDR3 runs to 14 residues. CDR3 coding DNA: TGCAGTGCTAGTTTGGCCCGCAGGGTGAATACGCAGTATTTT. Translation gives CSASLARRVNTQYF.

This clonotype was seen repeatedly, ten times or more. The chain couples TRBV28 to TRBJ1-1, with a possible D match to TRBD1 (6 bases). V was shortened by 7 bases and J by 11 bases, with 32 bases between the two germline ends. The CDR3 consists of 17 residues. Germline V CDR1 and CDR2: MDHEN, SYDVKM. CDR3 protein: CASNRGGQPRAWSRAFF. DNA of the CDR3: TGTGCCAGCAACCGCGGGGGGCAGCCAAGAGCCTGGAGTAGGGCTTTCTTT. Supplemented by reference TRBV28 and TRBJ1-1, the full variable domain reads DVKVTQSSRYLVKRTGEKVFLECVQDMDHENMFWYRQDPGLGLRLIYFSYDVKMKEKGDIPEGYSVSREKKERFSLILESASTNQTSMYLCASNRGGQPRAWSRAFFGQGTRLTVV.

Notes on this clonotype: Possible read error: a much larger clone is one base away. The rearrangement links TRBV5-1 to TRBJ2-1; D may be TRBD2 (7 bases). The CDR3 is made up of 18 amino acids. Germline V gene data show CDR1 as SGHRS and CDR2 as YFSETQ. The ends were cut back, 3 bases at V and 12 bases at J, with 31 bases in the middle. The CDR3 spells CASSSRGQWEGVNHGQFF. The CDR3 nucleotides read TGCGCCAGCAGCTCGAGGGGTCAGTGGGAGGGGGTGAATCATGGGCAGTTCTTC.